The rows below give T cell receptor beta chains drawn from one sample of a study of CD8+CD57+ T cells in acquired aplastic anemia. TCRdb re-called the reads through MiXCR, storing one row per CDR3 protein. The sample records roughly 160,000 distinct CDR3 sequences, around half being singletons. Sequencing input: sorted CD4+, CD8+, or CD8+CD57+ T cells (not recorded which) from PBMCs. All receptors come from a human donor with aplastic anemia. Each CDR3 is given without its conserved first and last residue. D genes are given only for firm matches.

v_call	d_call	j_call	cdr3_aa
TRBV20-1	TRBD2	TRBJ2-5	SARDPGLAGVETQY
TRBV9	NA	TRBJ1-5	ASSVGGHEGQPQH
TRBV20-1	TRBD2	TRBJ2-7	SAGTSGSGSYEQY
TRBV18	NA	TRBJ2-7	ASSELLGYEQY
TRBV6-1	NA	TRBJ2-7	ASSEGEAYEQY
TRBV30	NA	TRBJ1-3	AWSVLFGSTIY
TRBV10-3	TRBD1	TRBJ2-2	AISRTGPNTGELF
TRBV15	NA	TRBJ2-1	ATSRRSSVQWDEQF
TRBV19	NA	TRBJ2-1	AIGTGLNEQF
TRBV7-2	NA	TRBJ1-5	ASSSRGQSQH
TRBV24-1	NA	TRBJ1-4	ATSVHGRGKLF
TRBV4-3	NA	TRBJ2-1	ASSHVRDPDNEQF
TRBV19	NA	TRBJ2-3	ASSKLTGGGTSDTQY
TRBV29-1	TRBD1	TRBJ1-2	SVAGGGRTYGYT
TRBV25-1	TRBD2	TRBJ2-1	ASSGFGTSGSFVGSEQF
TRBV29-1	NA	TRBJ1-2	SGGVGGA
TRBV4-2	TRBD2	TRBJ2-7	ASSQLISRLADHVTPYEQY
TRBV5-1	NA	TRBJ1-2	ASSLSPSPGRSYGYT
TRBV12-3/TRBV12-4	NA	TRBJ1-1	ASTETSGVATEAF
TRBV7-8	NA	TRBJ1-2	ASSNLGGPNYGYT
TRBV7-3	NA	TRBJ2-3	ASSLSGLTDTQY
TRBV25-1	NA	TRBJ2-3	ASSERAVSTDTQY
TRBV19	TRBD1	TRBJ1-2	ASSSTGGRHGYT
TRBV15	NA	TRBJ2-1	ATSRVSGKAYNEQF
TRBV5-1	NA	TRBJ2-1	ASRPDSSLYNEQF
TRBV10-3	TRBD1	TRBJ1-3	AIRATGGRGNTIY
TRBV9	NA	TRBJ1-1	ASSVGGVSEAF
TRBV19	NA	TRBJ2-3	ASSIRGSQY
TRBV6-5	TRBD2	TRBJ2-7	ASSYLTSGRSYEQH
TRBV30	NA	TRBJ1-1	AWSDRLPL
TRBV28	TRBD2	TRBJ2-7	ASEPAPGGYEQY
TRBV7-8	TRBD1	TRBJ1-1	ASSFETGVPRVSTEAF
TRBV10-3	TRBD1	TRBJ1-2	AIGAGQGYGYT
TRBV7-3	NA	TRBJ2-7	ASSLTDDLSYEQY
TRBV19	NA	TRBJ1-2	ASSLQAWGYGYT
TRBV19	TRBD1	TRBJ2-7	ASSPGQGRH
TRBV4-2	NA	TRBJ2-2	ASSLNVGTDNTGELF